This T cell receptor beta chain is drawn from a study of blood T cell repertoires in COVID-19. Germline V lookup: CDR1 MNHEY, CDR2 SVGAGI. V lost 5 bases, J lost 3 bases, and 14 bases lay in between. The CDR3 is made up of 15 amino acids. This table comes from immunoSEQ multiplex PCR, and its TCRdb copy is limited to in-frame clones, with some not included. This table holds roughly 350,000 clones, about nine tenths found once. This receptor was obtained from a woman in her forties or fifties with COVID-19, enrolled during active disease. V and J are TRBV6-5 and TRBJ1-3; possible D gene TRBD1, 6 bases. Material: peripheral blood. The CDR3 sequence is CASSPSTGFGNTIYF. CDR3 nucleotide sequence: TGTGCCAGCAGTCCTTCGACAGGTTTTGGAAACACCATATATTTT.